Below, 3 T cell receptor beta chains from the same sample are listed, as sequenced in a study of neurological immune-mediated disorders. TCRdb re-called the 5' RACE reads with MiXCR, one entry per CDR3 protein. In the table there are some 4,400 distinct CDR3 sequences, 23% of which are singletons. The sample comprised CD8+ T cells from blood. The receptors shown here come from a woman aged 60-75 years with HTLV-1-associated myelopathy (HAM/TSP).

This clonotype was counted at least ten times. The chain carries TRBV20-1 and TRBJ2-1; the match to TRBD1 covers 10 bases. The germline V gene encodes CDR1 DFQATT and CDR2 SNEGSKA (reference sequence). V shed 5 bases, J shed 8 bases, and the junction held 9 bases outside the gene matches. CDR3 size: 14 residues. This chain's CDR3 is CSAALRDRGYEQFF. The DNA of the CDR3 is TGCAGTGCTGCCCTTCGGGACAGGGGATATGAGCAGTTCTTC.

Sample share makes this clonotype medium-sized. CDR3 nucleotide sequence: TGTGCCAGCAGCCGAAAACAGGGGGCCGGGAACACTGAAGCTTTCTTT. Translated, it gives CASSRKQGAGNTEAFF. The rearrangement links TRBV3-1 to TRBJ1-1, with 9 bases fitting TRBD1. J was trimmed by 1 base and V by 4 bases; bases with no gene match: 7. Germline V gives CDR1 LGHDT, CDR2 YNNKEL (reference sequence). The CDR3 is 16 residues long.

This clonotype was picked up many times. J is TRBJ1-5 and V is TRBV15; 7 bases match TRBD1. The germline V gene encodes CDR1 LNHNV and CDR2 YYDKDF (reference sequence). CDR3 length: 13 residues. The ends lost 6 bases at V and 1 base at J; junction bases unmatched: 0. CDR3 nucleotide sequence: TGTGCCACCAGGGACAGGAGCAATCAGCCCCAGCATTTT. It yields the protein CATRDRSNQPQHF. Using reference TRBV15 and TRBJ1-5 for the parts outside the CDR3, the full variable domain is DAMVIQNPRYQVTQFGKPVTLSCSQTLNHNVMYWYQQKSSQAPKLLFHYYDKDFNNEADTPDNFQSRRPNTSFCFLDIRSPGLGDTAMYLCATRDRSNQPQHFGDGTRLSIL.